Shown below are 20 T cell receptor beta chains from a single sample sequenced in a study of OX40 agonist ivuxolimab in advanced cancers. The receptor library was made with the immunoSEQ multiplex PCR assay. TCRdb mirrors the immuneACCESS table, restricted to in-frame sequences. Some clones are absent from its copies; in checked studies, under half trace to an unresolved V gene, and the reason for the others is unknown. The sample records roughly 49,000 clones, around nine tenths of which are singletons. The ten largest clones represent roughly 3.5% of the sample. Material: CD4+ or CD8+ T cells sorted from blood, obtained in a trial of the OX40 agonist ivuxolimab. The receptors here all came from an adult with an advanced solid tumor such as melanoma, head and neck, liver or kidney cancer.

The rearrangement uses TRBV18 and TRBJ2-7, with D unclear. Germline V gives CDR1 KGHSH, CDR2 LQKENI. V shed 0 bases and J shed 4 bases, with 10 bases lying between them. The CDR3 consists of 14 residues. CDR3 sequence (DNA): TGTGCCAGCTCACCACCGCTGGTTGGGTACGAGCAGTACTTC. Translating gives CASSPPLVGYEQYF.

The chain uses TRBV7-9 and TRBJ2-7; D unclear. This CDR3 comprises 13 residues. V was trimmed by 1 base and J by 3 bases, leaving 7 bases between them. Per the germline V gene, CDR1 is SEHNR and CDR2 is FQNEAQ (reference sequence). CDR3 in amino acids: CASSLVGYYEQYF. The CDR3 DNA follows: TGTGCCAGCAGCTTAGTAGGTTACTACGAGCAGTACTTC. The full variable domain, its missing parts supplied by reference TRBV7-9 and TRBJ2-7, is DTGVSQNPRHKITKRGQNVTFRCDPISEHNRLYWYRQTLGQGPEFLTYFQNEAQLEKSRLLSDRFSAERPKGSFSTLEIQRTEQGDSAMYLCASSLVGYYEQYFGPGTRLTVT.

The rearrangement uses TRBV6-1 and TRBJ2-1; 12 nucleotides line up with TRBD1. The junction had 9 bases not matched to a gene; V was cut back by 8 bases and J by 10 bases. Germline V gene sequence: CDR1 MNHNS, CDR2 SASEGT. The CDR3 runs to 14 residues. In nucleotides, the CDR3 is TGTGCCAGCTTCCGGGACAGGGGGCTTAGGGAGCAGTTCTTC. Translation: CASFRDRGLREQFF.

V usage is TRBV6-1 and J usage is TRBJ2-6, with D possibly TRBD1 on 5 matching bases. The germline CDR1 and CDR2 sequences are MNHNS and SASEGT. The CDR3 contains 17 residues. The V end was cut by 0 bases, the J end by 4 bases, with 13 bases between. In DNA form, the CDR3 reads TGTGCCAGCAGTGAAGCGCTAAGGGGTGCCGGGGCCAACGTCCTGACTTTC. Protein sequence: CASSEALRGAGANVLTF.

The rearrangement uses TRBV25-1 and TRBJ1-2; 10 nucleotides line up with TRBD1. The CDR3 loop spans 14 amino acids. V gave up 5 bases and J gave up 2 bases; unmatched junction bases: 2. The germline V gene has CDR1 MGHDK and CDR2 SYGVNS. CDR3 sequence: CASSLTGGNYGYTF. CDR3 sequence (DNA): TGTGCCAGCAGTCTGACAGGGGGCAACTATGGCTACACCTTC.

The V call is TRBV29-1, the J call TRBJ1-3; no clear D gene. V was cut by 4 bases and J by 0 bases, with 4 bases left in between. Germline V gives CDR1 SQVTM, CDR2 ANQGSEA. The CDR3 runs 12 residues. CDR3 in amino acids: CSVVGSGNTIYF. The CDR3 coding sequence is TGCAGCGTTGTGGGCTCTGGAAACACCATATATTTT.

As for this clone: Other DNA sequences in the sample encode the same CDR3. J is TRBJ1-6 and V is TRBV7-9; D not resolved. CDR1 and CDR2 (germline): SEHNR, FQNEAQ (reference sequence). This CDR3 is built from 14 residues. The germline V and J ends were trimmed by 0 bases and 6 bases, with 6 bases remaining between them. The CDR3 DNA reads TGTGCCAGCAGCTTAGCCGGGAGTAATTCACCCCTCCACTTT. It translates to CASSLAGSNSPLHF. Using reference TRBV7-9 and TRBJ1-6 for the parts outside the CDR3, the full variable domain is DTGVSQNPRHKITKRGQNVTFRCDPISEHNRLYWYRQTLGQGPEFLTYFQNEAQLEKSRLLSDRFSAERPKGSFSTLEIQRTEQGDSAMYLCASSLAGSNSPLHFGNGTRLTVT.

This clone was recorded only once. J is TRBJ1-5 and V is TRBV7-8; 7 nucleotides align to TRBD1. Germline CDR1 reads SGHVS; CDR2 reads FQNEAQ. The J segment lost 3 bases and the V segment lost 4 bases, leaving 9 bases of the junction unmatched. The CDR3 extends over 16 amino acids. The CDR3 DNA reads TGTGCCAGCAGCTCTCTTCGGACAGGCTACAATCAGCCCCAGCATTTT. It yields the protein CASSSLRTGYNQPQHF. Complete variable domain (other parts from reference TRBV7-8 and TRBJ1-5): GAGVSQSPRYKVAKRGQDVALRCDPISGHVSLFWYQQALGQGPEFLTYFQNEAQLDKSGLPSDRFFAERPEGSVSTLKIQRTQQEDSAVYLCASSSLRTGYNQPQHFGDGTRLSIL.

This clone occurred once. This rearrangement joins TRBV7-2 to TRBJ2-7; the D call may be TRBD1 or TRBD2 (5 bases each). Trimming removed 5 bases at V and 4 bases at J, with 18 bases between. CDR1 SGHTA and CDR2 FQGNSA come from the germline V gene. CDR3 length equals 15 residues. CDR3 region: CASSPGSPGWYEQYF. The CDR3, as DNA: TGTGCCAGCAGCCCAGGGTCCCCGGGGTGGTACGAGCAGTACTTC.

The genes are TRBV20-1 and TRBJ1-2; possible D gene TRBD1, 5 bases. Germline CDR1 reads DFQATT; CDR2 reads SNEGSKA (reference sequence). V shed 4 bases and J shed 8 bases, with 11 bases lying between them. The CDR3 spans 11 residues. The CDR3 DNA reads TGCAGTGCTACCAGGGACGACGGCTACACCTTC. Protein product: CSATRDDGYTF.

This chain joins TRBV5-5 and TRBJ1-2; D ambiguous. CDR3 length: 15 residues. In germline, CDR1 is SGHKS, CDR2 YYEKEE (reference sequence). Trimming took off 6 bases at V and 6 bases at J, with 21 bases between the two ends. In DNA form, the CDR3 reads TGTGCCAGCACCATGGCTGGTAACGCACGGCATGGCTACACCTTC. It specifies CASTMAGNARHGYTF.

As DNA, the CDR3 is TGTGCCAGCAGCACTGGACAGGGTAGCACCGGGGAGCTGTTTTTT. It codes for CASSTGQGSTGELFF. The chain combines TRBV2 with TRBJ2-2; 8 bases are a match to TRBD1. Germline CDR1 and CDR2: SNHLY and FYNNEI. This CDR3 comprises 15 residues. Trimming removed 6 bases from V and 4 bases from J; junction bases left unmatched: 7.

The chain is built from TRBV11-2 and TRBJ2-5, with a possible D match to TRBD2 (7 bases). The germline V gene has CDR1 SGHAT and CDR2 FQNNGV. This CDR3 is built from 14 residues. Trimming removed 1 base from V and 4 bases from J, with 10 bases in between. The CDR3 spells CASSLAGGLETQYF. Here the CDR3 DNA reads TGTGCCAGCAGCTTAGCGGGGGGCCTAGAGACCCAGTACTTC.

This chain connects TRBV7-9 to TRBJ2-5; weak D call: TRBD2 (7 bases). The V gene's germline CDR1 is SEHNR and CDR2 FQNEAQ (reference sequence). The CDR3 has 17 amino acids. V gave up 1 base and J gave up 13 bases, with 28 bases separating them. CDR3 residues: CASSLVIGGGHPGYWYF. The CDR3 bases are TGTGCCAGCAGCTTAGTTATAGGCGGGGGCCACCCCGGGTACTGGTACTTC.

This clone was observed a single time. The chain is built from TRBV7-3 and TRBJ2-3; D uncertain. Germline V lookup: CDR1 SGHTA, CDR2 FQGTGA. The CDR3 sequence is 15 residues long. The V end lost 3 bases, the J end lost 0 bases, and 10 bases lay between the germline ends. Here the CDR3 reads CASSFGASSTDTQYF. The CDR3 DNA sequence: TGTGCCAGCAGCTTCGGAGCATCTAGCACAGATACGCAGTATTTT.

The chain joins TRBV4-1 to TRBJ2-3; no reliable D call. V was cut by 0 bases and J by 2 bases, with 3 bases left in between. This CDR3 contains 13 residues. Germline loops: CDR1 MGHRA, CDR2 YSYEKL. DNA of the CDR3: TGCGCCAGCAGCCAAGAGAACACAGATACGCAGTATTTT. Its translation is CASSQENTDTQYF.

The V call is TRBV6-1, the J call TRBJ2-7, with D maybe TRBD2 (6 bases). CDR3 length equals 15 residues. Germline CDR1 reads MNHNS; CDR2 reads SASEGT. Trimming removed 5 bases from V and 6 bases from J, with 20 bases in between. The CDR3 here is CASSLGTGRSGEQYF. CDR3 in DNA: TGTGCCAGCAGTCTTGGGACGGGGAGGAGTGGCGAGCAGTACTTC.

The rearrangement uses TRBV10-2 and TRBJ2-1; no firm D call. CDR3 length equals 13 residues. From germline, CDR1 is WSHSY and CDR2 SAAADI. The V end lost 8 bases, the J end lost 4 bases, and 12 bases lay between the germline ends. CDR3 bases: TGCGCCAGCCGGTTCGACGAGTACAATGAGCAGTTCTTC. It translates to CASRFDEYNEQFF.

This clone has just a few counts. The chain employs TRBV10-1 and TRBJ1-1; 8 bases fit TRBD1. Germline assignment: CDR1 WNHNN and CDR2 SYGVQD (reference sequence). There are 12 residues in the CDR3. V was pared by 6 bases and J by 11 bases, with 8 bases of the junction left unmatched. The CDR3 sequence is CASSSTNRGAFF. CDR3 in DNA: TGCGCCAGCAGCTCAACCAACAGGGGGGCTTTCTTT.

The J gene is TRBJ2-1, the V gene TRBV11-2; 7 bases are shared with TRBD2. The CDR3 extends over 14 amino acids. The V segment lost 1 base and the J segment 8 bases; nucleotides outside the gene matches: 5. Germline-derived CDR1 and CDR2 are SGHAT and FQNNGV. CDR3 loop: CASSLGTSIDEQFF. CDR3 sequence (DNA): TGTGCCAGCAGCTTAGGGACTAGTATCGATGAGCAGTTCTTC.